The T cell receptor (beta chain) under discussion was sequenced for a study of T-cell reconstitution after alpha-beta-depleted transplantation in children. Unique molecular identifiers were used in preparing the TCRbeta library. TCRdb called the PCR reads again in MiXCR, with one record for every CDR3 protein. The table has over 300,000 distinct CDR3 sequences, under 13% seen once. V dropped 1 base and J dropped 7 bases, with 14 bases sitting between them. CDR1 and CDR2 from the germline V gene are SQVTM and ANQGSEA. The CDR3 length is 14 residues. This clonotype was detected only a few times. The sequence was obtained from a human donor who donated a stem cell graft to a child with acute lymphoblastic leukemia. The starting material was PBMCs from the stem cell graft donor, obtained from the stem cell graft. J is TRBJ2-1 and V is TRBV29-1; the D gene is possibly TRBD2 (6 bases). CDR3 sequence: CSVEVFGAGNEQFF. CDR3 nucleotide sequence: TGCAGCGTTGAAGTTTTCGGGGCGGGAAATGAGCAGTTCTTC.